Listed below are T cell receptor beta chains from one sample, sequenced in a study of cytomegalovirus exposure and HLA in healthy donors. TCRdb's copy holds only in-frame clones and misses some; the assay was immunoSEQ multiplex PCR. The profile shows about 85,000 clones, over 70% of them singletons. The sample taken for sequencing was PBMCs. Source of these receptors: a man between 45 and 60 years old in good health and CMV-seropositive. The CDR3 runs from the conserved cysteine through the conserved F or W. The order of the fields is clone size, D gene, J gene, V gene, CDR3 protein, CDR3 DNA. D genes are given only for firm matches. Clone size, where shown, is once, few, many, or a class for clones that have expanded.

NA,TRBD1,TRBJ2-1,TRBV11-2,CASRSIRRDRGAYNEQFF,TGTGCCAGCAGGTCGATCCGCCGGGACAGGGGTGCCTACAATGAGCAGTTCTTC
NA,TRBD1,TRBJ2-6,TRBV18,CASSPFAQGVAGANVLTF,TGTGCCAGCTCACCTTTTGCCCAGGGGGTCGCCGGGGCCAACGTCCTGACTTTC
NA,NA,TRBJ1-1,TRBV30,CAWGPVRTEAFF,TGTGCCTGGGGTCCAGTCCGCACTGAAGCTTTCTTT
NA,NA,TRBJ1-5,TRBV4-3,CASSQDDYSNQPQHF,TGCGCCAGCAGCCAAGACGACTACAGCAATCAGCCCCAGCATTTT
NA,NA,TRBJ2-2,TRBV5-6,CASSVEGPRGAVF,TGTGCCAGCAGCGTCGAGGGCCCTCGGGGAGCTGTTTTT
NA,NA,TRBJ1-1,TRBV5-6,CASTSGTLNTEAFF,TGTGCCAGCACCTCCGGGACATTGAACACTGAAGCTTTCTTT
NA,TRBD1,TRBJ2-7,TRBV7-9,CSSSLSTGGPSFRGVEQYF,TGTTCCAGCAGCTTAAGCACAGGGGGTCCTTCATTCCGAGGGGTCGAGCAGTACTTC
NA,NA,TRBJ2-1,TRBV11-3,CASSPRKNEGNEQFF,TGTGCCAGCAGCCCAAGAAAAAACGAGGGCAATGAGCAGTTCTTC
NA,TRBD2,TRBJ2-1,TRBV5-1,CASSNRLAGIVNEQFF,TGCGCCAGCAGCAACAGACTAGCGGGAATAGTCAATGAGCAGTTCTTC
NA,NA,TRBJ2-5,TRBV28,CASRAGGRETQYF,TGTGCCAGCAGGGCCGGGGGGCGAGAGACCCAGTACTTC
few,NA,TRBJ2-7,TRBV6-6,CASKGVYEQYF,TGTGCCAGTAAGGGGGTGTACGAGCAGTACTTC
NA,TRBD2,TRBJ2-5,TRBV6-7,CASSTWTSGRDRETQYF,TGTGCCAGCAGTACGTGGACTAGCGGGAGGGATCGAGAGACCCAGTACTTC
NA,TRBD1,TRBJ1-1,TRBV5-1,CASSLTGGQTEAFF,TGCGCCAGCAGCTTGACAGGGGGGCAGACTGAAGCTTTCTTT
NA,TRBD1,TRBJ2-1,TRBV2,CASSEATDRGQQFF,TGTGCCAGCAGTGAAGCTACGGACAGGGGGCAGCAGTTCTTC
NA,TRBD2,TRBJ2-7,TRBV29-1,CSVGGRAYEQYF,TGCAGCGTTGGTGGGAGGGCCTACGAGCAGTACTTC
NA,TRBD2,TRBJ2-3,TRBV27,CASSLWSGRAGDTQYF,TGTGCCAGCAGTTTATGGAGCGGGAGGGCAGGAGATACGCAGTATTTT
NA,TRBD1,TRBJ1-3,TRBV9,CASSPGQGVLRSGNTIYF,TGTGCCAGCAGCCCGGGACAGGGTGTTTTGCGCTCTGGAAACACCATATATTTT
NA,TRBD1,TRBJ1-1,TRBV10-3,CAIRSGQGGTEAFF,TGTGCCATCAGATCAGGACAGGGAGGCACTGAAGCTTTCTTT
NA,TRBD2,TRBJ2-3,TRBV5-4,CASSLSGSRDTQYF,TGTGCCAGCAGCTTAAGCGGGAGTCGTGATACGCAGTATTTT
NA,NA,TRBJ2-7,TRBV6-1,CASSEVYSYEQYF,TGTGCCAGCAGTGAAGTGTACTCCTACGAGCAGTACTTC
NA,TRBD2,TRBJ2-3,TRBV5-6,CASSVRLAGPTDTQYF,TGTGCCAGCAGCGTCAGACTAGCGGGACCCACAGATACGCAGTATTTT
NA,TRBD2,TRBJ2-7,TRBV5-6,CASTLALAGYEQYF,TGTGCCAGCACCCTGGCTCTAGCGGGATACGAGCAGTACTTC
NA,TRBD2,TRBJ2-1,TRBV28,CASVKASGWDNEQFF,TGTGCCAGCGTGAAGGCTAGCGGGTGGGACAATGAGCAGTTCTTC
NA,NA,TRBJ2-1,TRBV7-2,CASSSQRVGNEQFF,TGTGCCAGCAGCTCCCAGCGGGTTGGTAATGAGCAGTTCTTC
NA,NA,TRBJ2-3,TRBV9,CASSVTVDQGLHSSTDTQYF,TGTGCCAGCAGCGTCACCGTGGATCAGGGCCTTCATTCTAGCACAGATACGCAGTATTTT
NA,NA,TRBJ1-3,TRBV6-1,CANTSGGNTIYF,TGTGCCAACACTTCAGGAGGAAACACCATATATTTT
NA,TRBD2,TRBJ2-5,TRBV11-2,CASSSGLAGVGTQYF,TGTGCCAGCAGCTCAGGACTAGCGGGAGTCGGGACCCAGTACTTC
NA,NA,TRBJ2-1,TRBV7-9,CSSSLATSTNEQFF,TGTTCCAGCAGCTTGGCTACTAGTACCAATGAGCAGTTCTTC
NA,TRBD2,TRBJ2-1,TRBV30,CAWAGLGPFDEQFF,TGTGCCTGGGCGGGACTAGGGCCATTCGATGAGCAGTTCTTC
few,TRBD1,TRBJ2-6,TRBV5-6,CASSNIPGQGGSGANGLTF,TGTGCCAGCAGCAATATACCGGGACAGGGGGGATCTGGGGCCAACGGCCTGACTTTC
NA,TRBD2,TRBJ2-5,TRBV11-2,CASSPGTSFATQYF,TGTGCCAGCAGCCCCGGGACTAGTTTTGCGACCCAGTACTTC
NA,TRBD2,TRBJ2-2,TRBV30,CAWSIGASGSYTGELFF,TGTGCCTGGAGTATCGGGGCTAGCGGGAGTTACACCGGGGAGCTGTTTTTT
NA,NA,TRBJ1-1,TRBV18,CASSPRRDGTEAFF,TGTGCCAGCTCACCAAGGCGGGATGGGACTGAAGCTTTCTTT
few,NA,TRBJ2-1,TRBV29-1,CSVSAVSSSYNEQFF,TGCAGCGTTTCCGCGGTTTCTAGCTCCTACAATGAGCAGTTCTTC
few,TRBD1,TRBJ1-2,TRBV18,CASSPGTGNYGYTF,TGTGCCAGCTCACCAGGGACAGGGAACTATGGCTACACCTTC
once,NA,TRBJ1-1,TRBV6-5,CASQYSQGSNTEAFF,TGTGCCAGCCAATACTCACAGGGCTCGAACACTGAAGCTTTCTTT
NA,TRBD1,TRBJ1-5,TRBV7-9,CSSSLGVGGDNQPQHF,TGTTCCAGCAGCTTAGGTGTAGGGGGCGACAATCAGCCCCAGCATTTT
NA,NA,TRBJ1-6,TRBV7-7,CASSLQAGTPLHF,TGTGCTAGCAGCTTACAAGCGGGGACACCCCTCCACTTT
NA,NA,TRBJ2-1,TRBV29-1,CSVGNRGLRDEQFF,TGCAGCGTTGGCAACCGGGGGTTGCGTGATGAGCAGTTCTTC
NA,TRBD2,TRBJ2-1,TRBV4-1,CASSQAPGGGSYNEQFF,TGCGCCAGCAGCCAAGCTCCTGGGGGGGGGTCCTACAATGAGCAGTTCTTC
NA,TRBD2,TRBJ2-1,TRBV7-9,CASSLPPPGGIYNEQFF,TGTGCCAGCAGCTTACCCCCCCCGGGAGGTATTTACAATGAGCAGTTCTTC